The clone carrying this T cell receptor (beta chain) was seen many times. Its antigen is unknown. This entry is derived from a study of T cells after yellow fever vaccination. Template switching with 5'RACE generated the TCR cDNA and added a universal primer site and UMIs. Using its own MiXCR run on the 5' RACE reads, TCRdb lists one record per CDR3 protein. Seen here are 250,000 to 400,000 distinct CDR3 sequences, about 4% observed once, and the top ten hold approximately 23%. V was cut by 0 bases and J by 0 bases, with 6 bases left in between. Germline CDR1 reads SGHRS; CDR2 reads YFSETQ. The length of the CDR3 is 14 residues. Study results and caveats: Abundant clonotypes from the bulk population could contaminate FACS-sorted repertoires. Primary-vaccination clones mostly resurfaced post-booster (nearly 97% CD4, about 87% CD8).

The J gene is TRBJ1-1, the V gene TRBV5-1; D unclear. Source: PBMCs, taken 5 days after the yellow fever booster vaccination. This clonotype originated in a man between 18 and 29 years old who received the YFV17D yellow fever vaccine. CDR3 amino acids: CASSLVSVNTEAFF. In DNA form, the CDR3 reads TGCGCCAGCAGCTTGGTTTCGGTGAACACTGAAGCTTTCTTT.